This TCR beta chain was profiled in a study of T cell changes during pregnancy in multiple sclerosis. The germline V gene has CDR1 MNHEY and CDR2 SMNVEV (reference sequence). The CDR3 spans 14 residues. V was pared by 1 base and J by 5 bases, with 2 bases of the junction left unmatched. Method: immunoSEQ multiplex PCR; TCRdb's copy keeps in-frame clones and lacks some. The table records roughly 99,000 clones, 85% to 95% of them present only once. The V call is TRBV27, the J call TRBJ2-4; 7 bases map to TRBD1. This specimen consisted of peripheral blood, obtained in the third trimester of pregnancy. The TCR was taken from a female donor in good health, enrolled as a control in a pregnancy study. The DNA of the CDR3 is TGTGCCAGCAGTTTATGGCAGGGGGAAAACATTCAGTACTTC. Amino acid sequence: CASSLWQGENIQYF.